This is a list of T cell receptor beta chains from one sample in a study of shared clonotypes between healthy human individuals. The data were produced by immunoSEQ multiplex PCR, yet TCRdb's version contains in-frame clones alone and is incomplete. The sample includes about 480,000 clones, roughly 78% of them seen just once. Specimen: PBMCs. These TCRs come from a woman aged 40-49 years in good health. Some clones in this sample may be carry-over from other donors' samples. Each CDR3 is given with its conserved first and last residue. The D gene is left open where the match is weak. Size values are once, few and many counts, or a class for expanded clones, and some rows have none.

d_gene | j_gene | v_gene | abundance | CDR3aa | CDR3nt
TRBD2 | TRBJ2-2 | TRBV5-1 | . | CASSSGSGAGELFF | TGCGCCAGCAGCTCAGGAAGCGGGGCCGGGGAGCTGTTTTTT
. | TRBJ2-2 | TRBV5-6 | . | CASSLLLGVSGNTGELFF | TGTGCCAGCAGCTTGTTACTGGGTGTTAGCGGGAACACCGGGGAGCTGTTTTTT
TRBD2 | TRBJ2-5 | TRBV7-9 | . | CASSPGLAGGRETQYF | TGTGCCAGCAGCCCGGGACTAGCGGGAGGGCGGGAGACCCAGTACTTC
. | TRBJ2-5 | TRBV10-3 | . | CAISDLGNQETQYF | TGTGCCATCAGTGATCTGGGAAACCAAGAGACCCAGTACTTC
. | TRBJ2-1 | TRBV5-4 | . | CASSSDGGPGEQFF | TGTGCCAGCAGCAGTGATGGGGGGCCGGGTGAGCAGTTCTTC
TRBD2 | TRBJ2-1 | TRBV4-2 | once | CASSPQRDRYNEQFF | TGTGCCAGCAGCCCCCAGCGGGATAGGTACAATGAGCAGTTCTTC
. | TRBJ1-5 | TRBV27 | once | CASSLGSNQPQHF | TGTGCCAGCAGTCTTGGGAGCAATCAGCCCCAGCATTTT
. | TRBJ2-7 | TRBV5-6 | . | CASSASPGSVREQYF | TGTGCCAGCAGCGCTTCGCCCGGGTCAGTACGAGAGCAGTACTTC
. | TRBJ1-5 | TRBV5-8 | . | CAGRKQGILSSNQPQHF | TGTGCCGGAAGGAAGCAGGGTATTCTGTCTAGCAATCAGCCCCAGCATTTT
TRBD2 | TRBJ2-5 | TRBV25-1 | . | CASSDSPGGPTGETQYF | TGTGCCAGCAGTGATTCTCCGGGAGGGCCCACGGGAGAGACCCAGTACTTC